Below are 10 T cell receptor beta chains sequenced from a single sample in a study of cytomegalovirus exposure and HLA in healthy donors. The PCR had 60 Vbeta and 13 Jbeta primers. Profiled with immunoSEQ multiplex PCR; TCRdb holds only in-frame clones, not every one. The data show about 160,000 clones, roughly 88% seen once. What was sequenced was PBMCs. Every receptor here comes from a boy aged 2-15 years in good health and CMV-seronegative.

The V gene is TRBV6-1, the J gene TRBJ2-1; 11 nucleotides align to TRBD2. Germline CDR1 and CDR2: MNHNS and SASEGT. This CDR3 has 16 amino acids. V lost 1 base to trimming and J lost 10 bases; unmatched junction nucleotides: 9. CDR3 in amino acids: CASSEGSASGRFEQFF. As DNA, the CDR3 is TGTGCCAGCAGTGAAGGCAGCGCTAGCGGGAGGTTCGAGCAGTTCTTC.

The CDR3 nucleotides read TGCAGCGTTGAAGGAAAAGGCGGACAGCAGTACGTC. Translating it yields CSVEGKGGQQYV. This rearrangement joins TRBV29-1 to TRBJ2-7; no reliable D call. V was pared by 1 base and J by 8 bases, with 12 bases between. The CDR3 is 12 amino acids. Germline lookup yields CDR1 SQVTM and CDR2 ANQGSEA.

The CDR3 DNA reads as TGTGCCATCAGTGAGGGACAGCACCACAACTATGGCTACACCTTC. Protein sequence: CAISEGQHHNYGYTF. The chain employs TRBV10-3 and TRBJ1-2; D perhaps matches TRBD1 (6 bases). The germline V gene encodes CDR1 ENHRY and CDR2 SYGVKD. V gave up 2 bases and J gave up 2 bases, with 12 bases separating them. This CDR3 has 15 amino acids.

The chain is built from TRBV15 and TRBJ2-5; 7 bases are shared with TRBD1. This CDR3 has 15 amino acids. In germline, CDR1 is LNHNV, CDR2 YYDKDF (reference sequence). J gave up 2 bases and V 4 bases, and 7 bases lay outside the gene matches. Here the CDR3 reads CATSTIGTAQETQYF. In nucleotides, the CDR3 is TGTGCCACCAGCACTATCGGGACAGCACAAGAGACCCAGTACTTC.

The gene calls are TRBV6-6 and TRBJ2-5; a possible D gene is TRBD1 (6 bases). Between the trimmed V and J ends, which lost 9 bases and 4 bases, there was a span of 18 bases. The CDR3 runs to 14 residues. The germline V gene has CDR1 MNHNY and CDR2 SVGAGI (reference sequence). CDR3 sequence reads: CASTGTEGGETQYF. The CDR3 DNA reads TGTGCCAGTACGGGAACGGAAGGGGGAGAGACCCAGTACTTC.

As to this clone: At one boundary the junction diverges from the germline segment, which might be a read error. This sample also contains other DNA sequences that code for the same CDR3. This chain joins TRBV10-2 and TRBJ1-5; D unresolved. This CDR3 is 13 amino acids long. CDR1 and CDR2 (germline): WSHSY, SAAADI. Here the CDR3 reads CASSESTGQPQHF. The CDR3 nucleotides are TGCGCCAGTAGTGAGTCGACGGGTCAGCCCCAGCATTTT.

This chain joins TRBV10-3 and TRBJ2-5, with D possibly TRBD1 on 6 matching bases. CDR1 and CDR2 (germline): ENHRY, SYGVKD. Trimming stripped 8 bases from V and 1 base from J, with 8 bases between. The CDR3 has 12 amino acids. The CDR3, as DNA: TGTGCCATCCGGACAGCCCAAGAGACCCAGTACTTC. This gives the protein CAIRTAQETQYF.

V gene TRBV9 combines with J gene TRBJ2-1, with TRBD2 matching over 8 bases. CDR1 and CDR2 (germline): SGDLS, YYNGEE. The J segment lost 4 bases and the V segment lost 0 bases, leaving 9 bases of the junction unmatched. This CDR3 comprises 17 residues. The CDR3 here is CASSVGGGRGEYNEQFF. CDR3 coding DNA: TGTGCCAGCAGCGTAGGGGGCGGGCGGGGGGAATACAATGAGCAGTTCTTC.

This chain uses TRBV4-2 with TRBJ2-1, with 10 bases that match TRBD2. Germline loops: CDR1 LGHNA, CDR2 YNFKEQ. The V gene end was trimmed by 0 bases and the J gene end by 5 bases; junction bases not matched to a gene: 10. The CDR3 extends over 18 amino acids. The CDR3 is CASSQEGSGGPVNNEQFF. In DNA, the CDR3 is TGTGCCAGCAGCCAAGAGGGTAGCGGGGGGCCAGTCAACAATGAGCAGTTCTTC.

J is TRBJ2-7 and V is TRBV9; 8 nucleotides align to TRBD2. CDR1 SGDLS and CDR2 YYNGEE come from the germline V gene. The length of the CDR3 is 14 residues. V shed 4 bases and J 2 bases; nucleotides not matched to a gene: 5. The CDR3 loop is CASSSSGKPYEQYF. DNA for the CDR3: TGTGCCAGCAGCAGTAGCGGGAAGCCCTACGAGCAGTACTTC.